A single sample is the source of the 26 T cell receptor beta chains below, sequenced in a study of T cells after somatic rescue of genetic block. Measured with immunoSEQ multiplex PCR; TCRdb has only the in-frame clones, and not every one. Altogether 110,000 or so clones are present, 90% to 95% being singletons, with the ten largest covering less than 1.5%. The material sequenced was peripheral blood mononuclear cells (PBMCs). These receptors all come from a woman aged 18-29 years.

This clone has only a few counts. CDR3 sequence (DNA): TGTGCCAGCAGAAGTGGGACAGGAAGTTCCTACGAGCAGTACTTC. It is translated as CASRSGTGSSYEQYF. The genes are TRBV6-1 and TRBJ2-7; 8 bases agree with TRBD1. V dropped 6 bases and J dropped 1; count of bases not matched to a gene: 8. Germline V gene sequence: CDR1 MNHNS, CDR2 SASEGT. The CDR3 runs to 15 residues.

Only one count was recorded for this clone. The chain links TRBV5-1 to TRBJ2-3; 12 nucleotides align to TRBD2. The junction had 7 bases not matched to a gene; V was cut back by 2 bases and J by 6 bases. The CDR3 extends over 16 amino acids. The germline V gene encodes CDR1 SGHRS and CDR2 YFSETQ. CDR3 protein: CASSFQTSGGFDTQYF. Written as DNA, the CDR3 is TGCGCCAGCAGCTTCCAGACTAGCGGGGGATTCGATACGCAGTATTTT.

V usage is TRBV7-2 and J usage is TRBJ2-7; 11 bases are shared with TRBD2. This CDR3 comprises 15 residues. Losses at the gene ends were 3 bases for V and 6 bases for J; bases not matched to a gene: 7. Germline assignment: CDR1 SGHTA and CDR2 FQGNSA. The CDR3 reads CASSFSGGDRSEQYF. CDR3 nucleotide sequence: TGTGCCAGCAGCTTTAGCGGGGGGGATCGAAGCGAGCAGTACTTC.

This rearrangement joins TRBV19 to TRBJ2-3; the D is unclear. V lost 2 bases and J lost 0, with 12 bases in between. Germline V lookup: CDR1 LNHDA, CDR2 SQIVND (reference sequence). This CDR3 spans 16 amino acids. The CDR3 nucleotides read TGTGCCAGTAGTATAAAACGAACGGAGAGCACAGATACGCAGTATTTT. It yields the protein CASSIKRTESTDTQYF.

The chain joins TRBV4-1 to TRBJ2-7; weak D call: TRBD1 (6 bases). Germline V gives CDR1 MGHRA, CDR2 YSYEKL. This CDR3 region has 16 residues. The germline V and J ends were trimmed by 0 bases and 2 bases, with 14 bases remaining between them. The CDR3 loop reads CASSQDRTGFAYEQYF. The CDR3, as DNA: TGCGCCAGCAGCCAAGACCGAACAGGGTTTGCCTACGAGCAGTACTTC.

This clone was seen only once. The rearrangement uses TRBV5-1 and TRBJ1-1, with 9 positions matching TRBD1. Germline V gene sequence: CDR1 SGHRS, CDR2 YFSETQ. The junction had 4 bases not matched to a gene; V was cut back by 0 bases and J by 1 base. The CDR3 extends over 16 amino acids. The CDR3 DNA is TGCGCCAGCAGCTTGGGGACAGGGGTAACGAACACTGAAGCTTTCTTT. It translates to CASSLGTGVTNTEAFF. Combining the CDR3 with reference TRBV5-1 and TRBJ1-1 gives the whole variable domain KAGVTQTPRYLIKTRGQQVTLSCSPISGHRSVSWYQQTPGQGLQFLFEYFSETQRNKGNFPGRFSGRQFSNSRSEMNVSTLELGDSALYLCASSLGTGVTNTEAFFGQGTRLTVV.

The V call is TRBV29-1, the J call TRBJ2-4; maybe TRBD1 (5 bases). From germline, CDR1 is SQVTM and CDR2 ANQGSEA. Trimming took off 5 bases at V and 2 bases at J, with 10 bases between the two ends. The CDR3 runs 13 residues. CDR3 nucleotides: TGCAGCGTTATAAGGGGTTCCAAAAACATTCAGTACTTC. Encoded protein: CSVIRGSKNIQYF.

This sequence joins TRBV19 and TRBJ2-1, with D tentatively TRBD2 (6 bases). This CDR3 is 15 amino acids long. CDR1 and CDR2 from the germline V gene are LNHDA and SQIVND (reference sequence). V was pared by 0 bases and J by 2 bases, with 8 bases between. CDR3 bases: TGTGCCAGTAGTATAGAGGCGGGGCCCTACAATGAGCAGTTCTTC. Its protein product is CASSIEAGPYNEQFF.

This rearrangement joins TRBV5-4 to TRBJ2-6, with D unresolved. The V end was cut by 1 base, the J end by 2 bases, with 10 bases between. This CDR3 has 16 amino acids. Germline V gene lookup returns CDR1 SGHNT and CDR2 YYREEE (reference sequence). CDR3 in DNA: TGTGCCAGCAGCTTGATTGGTGGGGCTGGGGCCAACGTCCTGACTTTC. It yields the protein CASSLIGGAGANVLTF.

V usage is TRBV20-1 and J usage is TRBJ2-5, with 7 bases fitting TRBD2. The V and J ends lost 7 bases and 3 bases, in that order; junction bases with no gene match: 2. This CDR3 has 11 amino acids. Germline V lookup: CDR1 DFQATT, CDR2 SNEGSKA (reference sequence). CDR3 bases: TGCAGTGTCCGGGGGGAAGAGACCCAGTACTTC. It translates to CSVRGEETQYF.

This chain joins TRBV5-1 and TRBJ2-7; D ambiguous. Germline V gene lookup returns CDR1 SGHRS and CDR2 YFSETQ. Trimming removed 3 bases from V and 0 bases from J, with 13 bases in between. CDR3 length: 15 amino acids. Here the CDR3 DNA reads TGCGCCAGCAGCTATAGCCTCCAGAGCTCCTACGAGCAGTACTTC. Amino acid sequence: CASSYSLQSSYEQYF.

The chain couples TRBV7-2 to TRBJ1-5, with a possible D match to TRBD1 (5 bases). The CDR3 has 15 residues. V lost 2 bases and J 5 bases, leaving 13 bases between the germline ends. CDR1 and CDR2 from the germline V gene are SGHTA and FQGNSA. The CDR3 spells CASSLSGGGYQPQHF. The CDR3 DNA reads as TGTGCCAGCAGCTTATCGGGCGGGGGGTATCAGCCCCAGCATTTT. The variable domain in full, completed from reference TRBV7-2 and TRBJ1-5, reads GAGVSQSPSNKVTEKGKDVELRCDPISGHTALYWYRQSLGQGLEFLIYFQGNSAPDKSGLPSDRFSAERTGGSVSTLTIQRTQQEDSAVYLCASSLSGGGYQPQHFGDGTRLSIL.

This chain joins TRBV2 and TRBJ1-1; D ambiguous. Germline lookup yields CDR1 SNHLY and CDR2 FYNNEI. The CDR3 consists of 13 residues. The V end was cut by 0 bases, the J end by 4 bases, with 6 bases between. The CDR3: CASSEAGSTEAFF. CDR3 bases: TGTGCCAGCAGTGAAGCGGGCAGCACTGAAGCTTTCTTT.

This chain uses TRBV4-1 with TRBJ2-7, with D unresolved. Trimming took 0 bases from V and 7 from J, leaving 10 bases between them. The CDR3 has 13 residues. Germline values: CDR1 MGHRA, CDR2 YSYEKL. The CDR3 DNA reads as TGCGCCAGCAGCCAAGATCTAAAGGATGAGCAGTACTTC. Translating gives CASSQDLKDEQYF.

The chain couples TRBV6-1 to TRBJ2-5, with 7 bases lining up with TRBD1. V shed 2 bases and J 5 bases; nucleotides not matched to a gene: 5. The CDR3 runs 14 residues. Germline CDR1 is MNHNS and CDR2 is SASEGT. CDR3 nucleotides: TGTGCCAGCAGTGAATCTAGGGGGCAGGAGACCCAGTACTTC. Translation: CASSESRGQETQYF.

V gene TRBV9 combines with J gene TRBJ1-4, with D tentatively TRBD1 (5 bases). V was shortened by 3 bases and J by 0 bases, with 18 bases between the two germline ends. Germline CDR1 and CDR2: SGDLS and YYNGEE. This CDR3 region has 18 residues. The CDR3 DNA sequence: TGTGCCAGCAGCGCGTGGGACGGCATAACTGCAACTAATGAAAAACTGTTTTTT. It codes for CASSAWDGITATNEKLFF.

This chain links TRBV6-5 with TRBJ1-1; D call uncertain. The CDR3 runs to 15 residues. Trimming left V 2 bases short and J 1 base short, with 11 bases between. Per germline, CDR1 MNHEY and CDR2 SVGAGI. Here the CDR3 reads CASSYGVRGNTEAFF. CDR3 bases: TGTGCCAGCAGTTACGGGGTTAGAGGGAACACTGAAGCTTTCTTT.

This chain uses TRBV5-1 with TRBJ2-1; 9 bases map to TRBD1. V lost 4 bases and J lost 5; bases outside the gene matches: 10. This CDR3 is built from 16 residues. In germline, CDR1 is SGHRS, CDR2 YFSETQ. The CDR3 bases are TGCGCCAGCAGCCCAGGGGGGACAGGGTCGGACAATGAGCAGTTCTTC. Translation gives CASSPGGTGSDNEQFF.

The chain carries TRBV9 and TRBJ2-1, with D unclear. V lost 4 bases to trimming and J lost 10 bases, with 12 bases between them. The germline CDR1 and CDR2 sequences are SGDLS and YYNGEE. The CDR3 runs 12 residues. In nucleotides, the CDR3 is TGTGCCAGCAGCTCACGGTCCCGAGAGCAGTTCTTC. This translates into CASSSRSREQFF. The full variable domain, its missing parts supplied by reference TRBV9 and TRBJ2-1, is DSGVTQTPKHLITATGQRVTLRCSPRSGDLSVYWYQQSLDQGLQFLIQYYNGEERAKGNILERFSAQQFPDLHSELNLSSLELGDSALYFCASSSRSREQFFGPGTRLTVL.

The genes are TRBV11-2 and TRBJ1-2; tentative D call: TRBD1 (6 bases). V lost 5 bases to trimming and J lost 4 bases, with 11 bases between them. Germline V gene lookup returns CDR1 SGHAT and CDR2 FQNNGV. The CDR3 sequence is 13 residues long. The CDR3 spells CASSRGQSYGYTF. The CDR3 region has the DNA TGTGCCAGCAGCCGAGGACAGAGCTATGGCTACACCTTC.

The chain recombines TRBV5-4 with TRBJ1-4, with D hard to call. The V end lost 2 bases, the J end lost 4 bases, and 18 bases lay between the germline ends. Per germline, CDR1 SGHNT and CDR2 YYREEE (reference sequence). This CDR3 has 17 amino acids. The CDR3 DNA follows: TGTGCCAGCAGCTTTTGTCAAGGTGAGGGAGGTAATGAAAAACTGTTTTTT. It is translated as CASSFCQGEGGNEKLFF.

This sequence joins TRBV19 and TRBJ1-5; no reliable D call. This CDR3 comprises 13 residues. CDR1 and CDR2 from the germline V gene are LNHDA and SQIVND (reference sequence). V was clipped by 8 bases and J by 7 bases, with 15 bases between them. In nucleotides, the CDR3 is TGTGCCAGTGGGTTGGACCGCGCACAGCCCCAGCATTTT. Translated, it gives CASGLDRAQPQHF. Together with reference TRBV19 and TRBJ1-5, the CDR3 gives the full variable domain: DGGITQSPKYLFRKEGQNVTLSCEQNLNHDAMYWYRQDPGQGLRLIYYSQIVNDFQKGDIAEGYSVSREKKESFPLTVTSAQKNPTAFYLCASGLDRAQPQHFGDGTRLSIL.

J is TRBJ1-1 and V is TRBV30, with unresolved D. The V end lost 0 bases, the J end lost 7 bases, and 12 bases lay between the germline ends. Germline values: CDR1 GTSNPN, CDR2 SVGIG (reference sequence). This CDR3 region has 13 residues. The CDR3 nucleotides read TGTGCCTGGAGTGTAGGAAGTCGTCTTGAAGCTTTCTTT. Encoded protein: CAWSVGSRLEAFF.

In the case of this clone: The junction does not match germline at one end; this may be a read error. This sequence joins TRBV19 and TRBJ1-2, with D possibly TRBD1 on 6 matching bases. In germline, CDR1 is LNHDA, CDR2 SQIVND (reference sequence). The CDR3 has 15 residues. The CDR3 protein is CASSLEGDFHYGYTF. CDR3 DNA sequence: TGTGCCAGTAGTTTAGAGGGGGATTTTCACTATGGCTACACCTTC.

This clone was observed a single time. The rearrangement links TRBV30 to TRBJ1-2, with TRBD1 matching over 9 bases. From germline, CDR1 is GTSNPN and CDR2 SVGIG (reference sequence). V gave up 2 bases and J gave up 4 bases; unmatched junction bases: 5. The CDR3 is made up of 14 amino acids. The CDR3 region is CAWSKTGQGYGYTF. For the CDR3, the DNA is TGTGCCTGGAGTAAAACGGGACAGGGCTATGGCTACACCTTC.

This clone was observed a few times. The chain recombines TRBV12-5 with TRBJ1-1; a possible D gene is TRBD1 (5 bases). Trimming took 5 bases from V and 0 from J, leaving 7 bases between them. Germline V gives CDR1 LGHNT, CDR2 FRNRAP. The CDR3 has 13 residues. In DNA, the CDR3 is TGTGCTAGTGGTCGACAGTTGAACACTGAAGCTTTCTTT. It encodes CASGRQLNTEAFF. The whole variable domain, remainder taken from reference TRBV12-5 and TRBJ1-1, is DARVTQTPRHKVTEMGQEVTMRCQPILGHNTVFWYRQTMMQGLELLAYFRNRAPLDDSGMPKDRFSAEMPDATLATLKIQPSEPRDSAVYFCASGRQLNTEAFFGQGTRLTVV.